A selection of T cell receptor beta chains follows, all from one sample in a study of T cells in Graves' hyperthyroidism and ophthalmopathy. One entry per CDR3 protein, called by TCRdb with MiXCR from the multiplex PCR reads. Of 600,000 or so distinct CDR3 sequences listed, about 14% are singletons. The source material was blood. These receptors all stem from a woman in her forties or fifties with Graves' ophthalmopathy. CDR3s include the opening cysteine and the closing phenylalanine or tryptophan. D genes are given only for firm matches. Clone size is given for some rows only: seen once, a few or many times, or a class if the clone is expanded.

TRBJ2-7	TRBD1	few	TRBV3-1	TGTGCCAGCAGAACCCGGGCAGGGGGTAGCTCCGAGCAGTACTTC	CASRTRAGGSSEQYF
TRBJ2-7	TRBD2	.	TRBV7-2	TGTGCCAGCAGTTCAAGGGCTAGCGGGAGGGTGTACGAGCAGTACTTC	CASSSRASGRVYEQYF
TRBJ2-1	.	many	TRBV20-1	TGCAGTGCTGACACGGGGGAGGTAAATGAGCAGTTCTTC	CSADTGEVNEQFF
TRBJ2-3	TRBD1	.	TRBV4-3	TGCGCCAGCAGCCAAACGAGACAGGGATATACGCAGTATTTT	CASSQTRQGYTQYF
TRBJ2-1	.	few	TRBV4-3	TGCGCCAGCAGCCAAGCCTTAGAGGGGAACAATGAGCAGTTCTTC	CASSQALEGNNEQFF
TRBJ2-1	.	medium-sized	TRBV28	TGTGCCAGCAGTCCCCTAGAAAACAATGAGCAGTTCTTC	CASSPLENNEQFF
TRBJ2-7	TRBD1	.	TRBV7-3	TGTGCCAGCAGCCACCCGGACAGGGACCACGAGCAGTACTTC	CASSHPDRDHEQYF
TRBJ2-1	TRBD2	many	TRBV5-1	TGCGCCAGCAGCTCGAGGACTAGCGGGAGGTCGGAGAGAGGTGGCTCCTACAATGAGCAGTTCTTC	CASSSRTSGRSERGGSYNEQFF
TRBJ2-7	.	many	TRBV9	TGTGCCAGCAGCGTAGCTACGGGACCAGCCTACGAGCAGTACTTC	CASSVATGPAYEQYF
TRBJ1-5	TRBD1	.	TRBV7-9	TGTGCCAGCAGCGAATCCGGGACAGGGACCAATCAGCCCCAGCATTTT	CASSESGTGTNQPQHF
TRBJ2-6	TRBD1	many	TRBV28	TGTGCCAGCAGTCCCGGACCGGGACAGGGTTTGTCTGGGGCCAACGTCCTGACTTTC	CASSPGPGQGLSGANVLTF
TRBJ1-5	.	many	TRBV6-2/TRBV6-3	TGTGCCAGCAGTCAGAGGCCTGTCGGGGCTAGCAATCAGCCCCAGCATTTT	CASSQRPVGASNQPQHF
TRBJ2-1	TRBD2	many	TRBV12-3/TRBV12-4	TGTGCCAGCAGCCCTACGACCGGGACTAGCGGCCACAATGAGCAGTTCTTC	CASSPTTGTSGHNEQFF
TRBJ1-4	.	.	TRBV19	TGTGCCAGTAGTATGGACAGTATAAATGAAAAACTGTTTTTT	CASSMDSINEKLFF
TRBJ2-1	.	many	TRBV6-2/TRBV6-3	TGTGCCAGCAGTTACGCGGGCATCTACAATGAGCAGTTCTTC	CASSYAGIYNEQFF
TRBJ1-5	.	many	TRBV6-7	TGTGCCAGCAGTTACGGGGCTAGGGAGTTCTATGGCAATCAGCCCCAGCATTTT	CASSYGAREFYGNQPQHF
TRBJ2-1	.	many	TRBV2	TGTGCCAGCAGTGTACCGGGACTGGTTAACAATGAGCAGTTCTTC	CASSVPGLVNNEQFF
TRBJ2-5	.	.	TRBV20-1	TGCAGTGCAGGGGACTTCCAAGAGACCCAGTACTTC	CSAGDFQETQYF
TRBJ2-1	.	.	TRBV19	TGTGCCAGTAGTATCGGCTGGCCTAGGAGCTCCTACAATGAGCAGTTCTTC	CASSIGWPRSSYNEQFF
TRBJ2-1	.	.	TRBV5-1	TGCGCCAGCAGCTCGCGGAAGGGCGTGGGCAATGAGCAGTTCTTC	CASSSRKGVGNEQFF
TRBJ1-3	.	few	TRBV19	TGTGCCAGTAGTATAGTAAGGGACACCTTCTTCTCTGGAAACACCATATATTTT	CASSIVRDTFFSGNTIYF
TRBJ2-3	TRBD1	many	TRBV13	TGTGCCAGCAGCTTAGAGGGGGCCGGCACAGATACGCAGTATTTT	CASSLEGAGTDTQYF
TRBJ2-2	TRBD1	many	TRBV2	TGTGCCAAATGGAGACCGGGACAGGGGGGCGCCGGGGAGCTGTTTTTT	CAKWRPGQGGAGELFF
TRBJ2-2	TRBD1	many	TRBV28	TGTGCCAGCAGTTTTTCAGGGGGCGCGGGCACCGGGGAGCTGTTTTTT	CASSFSGGAGTGELFF
TRBJ2-2	.	many	TRBV12-3/TRBV12-4	TGTGCCAGCAGTTCCCAACTAGTCTTCAGCGGGGAGCTGTTTTTT	CASSSQLVFSGELFF
TRBJ1-5	.	many	TRBV30	TGTGCCTGGAGTACGGAAGTGGGCAATCAGCCCCAGCATTTT	CAWSTEVGNQPQHF
TRBJ2-1	.	few	TRBV12-3/TRBV12-4	TGTGCCAGCAGTTCCGGACATCCTGAGCAGTTCTTC	CASSSGHPEQFF
TRBJ1-5	.	many	TRBV28	TGTGCCAGCAGCTCAAACAGGGCGACGAAAGAAAATAGCAATCAGCCCCAGCATTTT	CASSSNRATKENSNQPQHF
TRBJ2-1	.	many	TRBV27	TGTGCCAGCAGGGCCGAAGGGAGGCATGAGCAGTTCTTC	CASRAEGRHEQFF
TRBJ2-1	.	few	TRBV5-1	TGCGCCAGCAGGCGGGACAGCTCCTACAATGAGCAGTTCTTC	CASRRDSSYNEQFF
TRBJ2-7	TRBD2	many	TRBV28	TGTGCCAGCAGTTTAACGGGACTAGACGCGGAGGCGTACTTC	CASSLTGLDAEAYF
TRBJ1-5	TRBD1	many	TRBV24-1	TGTGCCACCAGTGACCCGACAGGGGGAAGCAATCAGCCCCAGCATTTT	CATSDPTGGSNQPQHF
TRBJ2-2	TRBD2	few	TRBV5-1	TGCGCCAGCAGCTTGGCCCCAGCGGGGGAGACCAGGGCCGGGGAGCTGTTTTTT	CASSLAPAGETRAGELFF
TRBJ1-2	.	.	TRBV10-3	TGTGCCGGAACAACAGGTCCTAACTATGGCTACACCTTC	CAGTTGPNYGYTF
TRBJ2-2	.	many	TRBV4-3	TGCGCCAGCAGTCCCAGGGGCCTCGGGACCGGGGAGCTGTTTTTT	CASSPRGLGTGELFF
TRBJ1-2	.	.	TRBV27	TGTGCCACTATGGCAGGAAACTATGGCTACACCTTC	CATMAGNYGYTF
TRBJ2-1	.	many	TRBV20-1	TGCAGTGCTGAGGACCACGACCCGAGCTCCTACAATGAGCAGTTCTTC	CSAEDHDPSSYNEQFF
TRBJ2-1	.	few	TRBV6-2/TRBV6-3	TGTGCCAGCAGTCCCAGGTTAGCGTCGGTTTCCTACAATGAGCAGTTCTTC	CASSPRLASVSYNEQFF
TRBJ1-2	.	many	TRBV11-1	TGTGCCAGCAGCTTATCGGACAGTAACTATGGCTACACCTTC	CASSLSDSNYGYTF
TRBJ2-7	TRBD2	many	TRBV27	TGTGCCAGCAGTTTAGTGGCGGGGGTTGGCGAGCAGTACTTC	CASSLVAGVGEQYF
TRBJ2-3	.	once	TRBV19	TGTGCCAGTAGGGGCGCAGGAGGGGCAGATACGCAGTATTTT	CASRGAGGADTQYF
TRBJ2-1	.	many	TRBV30	TGTGCCTGGAGTGTCGCCTACCTTCCGCGGGTTGGTAATGAGCAGTTCTTC	CAWSVAYLPRVGNEQFF
TRBJ2-1	TRBD2	.	TRBV25-1	TGTGCCAGCAGTGAATTGGGGCTAGCGGATTTTTTTAATGAGCAGTTCTTC	CASSELGLADFFNEQFF
TRBJ1-2	TRBD1	.	TRBV6-2/TRBV6-3	TGTGCCAGCAGTTACAAAGCGGGACAGCTCTATGGCTACACCTTC	CASSYKAGQLYGYTF
TRBJ2-1	.	.	TRBV12-3/TRBV12-4	TGTGCCAGCAGTTTCTATGGCCGGGCCCATGAGCAGTTCTTC	CASSFYGRAHEQFF
TRBJ1-1	.	many	TRBV5-1	TGCGCCAGCAGCTTGGTGGCAATGAACACTGAAGCTTTCTTT	CASSLVAMNTEAFF